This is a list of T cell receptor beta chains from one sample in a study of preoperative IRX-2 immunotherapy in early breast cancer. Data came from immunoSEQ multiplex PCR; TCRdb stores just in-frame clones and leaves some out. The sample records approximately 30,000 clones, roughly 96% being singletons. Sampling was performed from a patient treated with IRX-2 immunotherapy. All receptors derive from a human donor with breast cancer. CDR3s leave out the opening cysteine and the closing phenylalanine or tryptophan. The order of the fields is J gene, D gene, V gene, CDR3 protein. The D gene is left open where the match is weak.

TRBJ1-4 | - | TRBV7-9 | ASSLKGVGSEKLF
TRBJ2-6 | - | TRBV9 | ASSAWHSGANVLT
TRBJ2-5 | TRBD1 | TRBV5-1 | ASSVGTGQTQY
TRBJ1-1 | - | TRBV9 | ASTPQLNTEAF
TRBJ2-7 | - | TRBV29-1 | SVGGDSLYEQY
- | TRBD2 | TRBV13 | ASSLGLASYEQY
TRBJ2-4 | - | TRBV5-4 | ASSLVPGDAKNIQY
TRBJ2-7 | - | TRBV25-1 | ASSDGRSLTYEQY
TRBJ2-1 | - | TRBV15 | ATSREFQASPPAYNEQF
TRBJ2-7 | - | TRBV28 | ASTRGVPSYEQY
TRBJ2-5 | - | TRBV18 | ASSPGTAQETQY
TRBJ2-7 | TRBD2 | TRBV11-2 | ASSQTSGNSYEQY
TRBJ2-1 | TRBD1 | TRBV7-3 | ASSIDRDNEQF
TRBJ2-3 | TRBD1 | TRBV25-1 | ASSLTGAGITDTQY
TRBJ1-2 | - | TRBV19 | ASSIGGLHGGYT
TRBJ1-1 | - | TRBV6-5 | ASSRPGPMNTEAF
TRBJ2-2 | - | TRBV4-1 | ASSPPWGRSAGELF
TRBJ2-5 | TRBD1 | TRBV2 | ASNKLTGGETQY
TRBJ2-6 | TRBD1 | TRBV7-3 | ASSPRTGGNSGANVLT
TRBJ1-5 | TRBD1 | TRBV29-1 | SVSTGANQPQH
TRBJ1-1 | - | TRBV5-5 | ASSLSRSAGAF
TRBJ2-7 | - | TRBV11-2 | ASSLGGSSYEQY
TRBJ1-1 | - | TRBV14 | ASTLNRNTEAF
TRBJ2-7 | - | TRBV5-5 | ASSLEVSGGYEQY
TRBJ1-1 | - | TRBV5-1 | ASSLLDTEAF
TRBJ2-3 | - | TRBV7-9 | ASSFSVSTDTQY
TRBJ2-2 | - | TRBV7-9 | ASSLSRGTYTGELF
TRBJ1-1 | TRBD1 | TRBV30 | AWSVRGSLNTEAF
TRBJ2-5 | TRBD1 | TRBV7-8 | ASSWTGGKETQY
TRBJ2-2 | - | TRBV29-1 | SVALERDTGELF
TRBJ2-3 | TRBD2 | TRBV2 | ASSAEAGGPTDTQY
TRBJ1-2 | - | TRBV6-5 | ASSPRDGPYGYT
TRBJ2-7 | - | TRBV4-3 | ASSQVGGGTYEQY
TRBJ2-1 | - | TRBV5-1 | ASSLRGSNEQF
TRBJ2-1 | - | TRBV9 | ASSVDWLAYNEQF
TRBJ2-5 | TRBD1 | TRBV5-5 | ASSLGPRGRETQY
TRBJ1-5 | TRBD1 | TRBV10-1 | ASREGQGYNQPQH
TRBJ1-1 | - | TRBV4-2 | ASSFGGYQNTEAF
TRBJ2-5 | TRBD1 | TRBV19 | ASSQGGGETQY